The 10 T cell receptor beta chains presented below share a single source sample, sequenced in a study of T cells in Graves' hyperthyroidism and ophthalmopathy. The CDR3 regions of TCR beta were amplified from RNA transcripts. First-round RT-PCR targeting the TCR CDR3 was performed with the HTBI primer set. TCRdb re-called the multiplex PCR reads with MiXCR, one entry per CDR3 protein. The sample records approximately 640,000 distinct CDR3 sequences, roughly 46% being singletons. Input material: peripheral blood or thyroid tissue (not recorded which). Receptors originate from an adult man with Graves' disease, either hyperthyroidism or ophthalmopathy (not recorded which).

The chain is built from TRBV20-1 and TRBJ1-1; possibly TRBD1 for D (5 bases). CDR1 and CDR2 from the germline V gene are DFQATT and SNEGSKA (reference sequence). The CDR3 extends over 13 amino acids. CDR3 nucleotide sequence: TGCAGCTCTCCTTCGATAGGGGTCACTGAAGCTTTCTTT. Residues: CSSPSIGVTEAFF.

This clonotype was counted ten times or more. The CDR3 reads CAISGSGTGTSYEQYF. CDR3 nucleotide sequence: TGTGCCATCAGTGGGTCTGGGACAGGGACATCCTACGAGCAGTACTTC. V gene TRBV10-3 combines with J gene TRBJ2-7; 9 bases fit TRBD1. The CDR3 runs to 16 residues. V trimming: 4 bases; J trimming: 1 base; junction bases outside the gene matches: 8. Germline V gives CDR1 ENHRY, CDR2 SYGVKD.

The chain carries TRBV25-1 and TRBJ2-7, with D perhaps TRBD2 (5 bases). V was shortened by 5 bases and J by 7 bases, with 21 bases between the two germline ends. Germline values: CDR1 MGHDK, CDR2 SYGVNS. The CDR3 totals 15 residues. This CDR3 reads CASSLGVSSAEEQYF. CDR3 DNA: TGTGCCAGCAGTTTAGGCGTAAGTAGCGCCGAGGAGCAGTACTTC.

The chain recombines TRBV11-2 with TRBJ1-1; perhaps TRBD1 as D (5 bases). CDR3 length: 16 amino acids. With 4 bases removed from V and 6 bases from J, the gap between germline ends came to 21 bases. Germline assignment: CDR1 SGHAT and CDR2 FQNNGV. In DNA form, the CDR3 reads TGTGCCAGCAGCTCAATGGGACCCTTACCGGACTCTGAAGCTTTCTTT. It codes for CASSSMGPLPDSEAFF.

This sequence joins TRBV12-3 or TRBV12-4 and TRBJ1-1, with D possibly TRBD1 on 6 matching bases. V lost 6 bases and J lost 5, with 19 bases in between. This CDR3 has 15 residues. The CDR3 sequence is CASRPNRDLGTEAFF. The DNA for the CDR3 is TGTGCCAGCAGGCCAAACAGGGACTTGGGGACTGAAGCTTTCTTT.

The V call is TRBV7-8, the J call TRBJ2-7; TRBD2 matches at 8 bases. The germline V gene has CDR1 SGHVS and CDR2 FQNEAQ. The CDR3 contains 14 residues. Trimming cost V 1 base and J 7 bases; bases outside gene matches: 6. In DNA form, the CDR3 reads TGTGCCAGCAGCTTAGTAGCGGGGTATGGAGAGCAGTACTTC. Protein sequence: CASSLVAGYGEQYF.

This clonotype was detected only once. Its ends do not fully match the called genes, so a read error is possible. This chain connects TRBV7-7 to TRBJ1-2; D might be TRBD1 (5 bases). Per the germline V gene, CDR1 is SSHAT and CDR2 is FNYEAQ (reference sequence). This CDR3 comprises 16 residues. CDR3 protein: CASSFRNRKTNYGYTF. The CDR3 nucleotides are TGTGCTAGCAGCTTCCGGAACAGGAAAACTAACTATGGCTACACCTTC. The full variable domain, in which reference TRBV7-7 and TRBJ1-2 provide the parts outside the CDR3, is GAGVSQSPRYKVTKRGQDVTLRCDPISSHATLYWYQQALGQGPEFLTYFNYEAQPDKSGLPSDRFSAERPEGSISTLTIQRTEQRDSAMYRCASSFRNRKTNYGYTFGSGTRLTVV.

V gene TRBV7-8 combines with J gene TRBJ1-1; the D gene is possibly TRBD1 (6 bases). The CDR3 consists of 15 residues. V was shortened by 4 bases and J by 4 bases, with 16 bases between the two germline ends. Per germline, CDR1 SGHVS and CDR2 FQNEAQ. The CDR3 DNA sequence: TGTGCCAGCAGCTGGTTACAGGGCCCCAGCACTGAAGCTTTCTTT. It translates to CASSWLQGPSTEAFF.

V and J are TRBV7-9 and TRBJ1-3; tentative D call: TRBD1 (5 bases). CDR3 length equals 13 residues. V lost 5 bases to trimming and J lost 4 bases, with 9 bases between them. The germline gives CDR1 SEHNR, CDR2 FQNEAQ (reference sequence). The CDR3 region is CASSLRQGNTIYF. The CDR3 DNA is TGTGCCAGCAGCCTCCGACAGGGAAACACCATATATTTT. The variable domain in full, with the rest retrieved from reference TRBV7-9 and TRBJ1-3, is DTGVSQNPRHKITKRGQNVTFRCDPISEHNRLYWYRQTLGQGPEFLTYFQNEAQLEKSRLLSDRFSAERPKGSFSTLEIQRTEQGDSAMYLCASSLRQGNTIYFGEGSWLTVV.

About this clonotype itself: Germline is not matched at one junction end, which may reflect a read error. The chain couples TRBV29-1 to TRBJ2-6; 7 bases are shared with TRBD1. The germline CDR1 and CDR2 sequences are SQVTM and ANQGSEA. CDR3 size: 15 residues. CDR3 coding DNA: TGCAGCGTTGTCGTAGGGGGCGCTGGGGCCAACGGCCTGACTTTC. Encoded protein: CSVVVGGAGANGLTF.